A single sample is the source of the 28 T cell receptor beta chains below, sequenced in a study of Tregs in tolerant kidney transplant recipients. Assay: immunoSEQ multiplex PCR; the TCRdb copy retains only in-frame clones and omits some. This sample has approximately 16,000 clones, with about 92% found just once. Sequencing was performed on CD8+ T cells from blood. The receptors come from a human donor in good health.

This clone has a handful of counts. This sample also contains other DNA sequences that code for the same CDR3. V is TRBV30 and J is TRBJ2-7; D is unclear. This CDR3 region has 11 residues. Germline V lookup: CDR1 GTSNPN, CDR2 SVGIG (reference sequence). With 3 bases removed from V and 4 bases from J, the gap between germline ends came to 7 bases. The CDR3 region is CAWRSPYEQYF. The CDR3 nucleotides read TGTGCCTGGAGATCTCCTTACGAGCAGTACTTC.

The chain carries TRBV9 and TRBJ2-5; 9 bases are a match to TRBD2. The CDR3 consists of 16 residues. V shed 3 bases and J 2 bases; nucleotides not matched to a gene: 8. Germline values: CDR1 SGDLS, CDR2 YYNGEE. The CDR3 here is CASSGPGREGQETQYF. CDR3 DNA: TGTGCCAGCAGCGGTCCTGGGCGGGAGGGACAAGAGACCCAGTACTTC.

J is TRBJ2-5 and V is TRBV5-6; D gene uncertain. Trimming removed 5 bases from V and 1 base from J, with 9 bases in between. This CDR3 is built from 13 residues. The germline gives CDR1 SGHDT, CDR2 YYEEEE. This CDR3 reads CASRQVGQETQYF. The CDR3 nucleotides read TGTGCCAGCAGGCAGGTGGGCCAAGAGACCCAGTACTTC.

V usage is TRBV7-2 and J usage is TRBJ2-2, with D tentatively TRBD1 or TRBD2 (5 bases each). Germline CDR1 is SGHTA and CDR2 is FQGNSA. The CDR3 length is 17 residues. The V end lost 2 bases, the J end lost 4 bases, and 17 bases lay between the germline ends. The CDR3 DNA reads TGTGCCAGCAGCTTAAATGAGGGGCTAGCCGGCACCGGGGAGCTGTTTTTT. Residues: CASSLNEGLAGTGELFF.

The chain carries TRBV2 and TRBJ2-1, with D tentatively TRBD1 (6 bases). Between the trimmed V and J ends, which lost 3 bases and 6 bases, there was a span of 15 bases. The germline gives CDR1 SNHLY, CDR2 FYNNEI. The CDR3 totals 15 residues. CDR3: CASSDPGEPVNEQFF. CDR3 sequence (DNA): TGTGCCAGCAGTGACCCAGGGGAGCCCGTCAATGAGCAGTTCTTC.

The V and J genes are TRBV4-1 and TRBJ2-5; unclear D gene. Trimming took 0 bases from V and 1 from J, leaving 9 bases between them. The CDR3 length is 15 residues. Germline CDR1 reads MGHRA; CDR2 reads YSYEKL. The CDR3 nucleotides read TGCGCCAGCAGCCAAGATGGTAGGCCCCAAGAGACCCAGTACTTC. This translates into CASSQDGRPQETQYF.

The chain is built from TRBV4-3 and TRBJ1-4; no clear D gene. With 2 bases removed from V and 7 bases from J, the gap between germline ends came to 23 bases. CDR1 and CDR2 from the germline V gene are LGHNA and YSLEER. The CDR3 is made up of 18 amino acids. CDR3 sequence: CASSQYSPDLARGEKLFF. The CDR3 nucleotides read TGCGCCAGCAGCCAATACTCCCCCGACCTGGCCCGGGGTGAAAAACTGTTTTTT.

The chain carries TRBV11-2 and TRBJ1-4, with D hard to call. Germline V gene lookup returns CDR1 SGHAT and CDR2 FQNNGV. Trimming pared 0 bases from V and 8 bases from J, leaving 19 bases between. CDR3 length: 17 amino acids. The CDR3 sequence: CASSLDAPSGLREKLFF. CDR3 in DNA: TGTGCCAGCAGCTTAGATGCACCCTCCGGATTGAGGGAAAAACTGTTTTTT.

The chain uses TRBV4-1 and TRBJ1-1; tentatively, D is TRBD1 (6 bases). CDR1 and CDR2 (germline): MGHRA, YSYEKL. Deletions cut 2 bases from V and 7 bases from J, with 11 bases between. CDR3 length equals 13 residues. CDR3 loop: CASSQPWTDEAFF. The CDR3 DNA is TGCGCCAGCAGCCAACCGTGGACAGATGAAGCTTTCTTT.

This clone was recorded only once. This chain links TRBV4-2 with TRBJ2-1; possibly TRBD2 for D (6 bases). Germline lookup yields CDR1 LGHNA and CDR2 YNFKEQ. Trimming cost V 4 bases and J 15 bases, with 19 bases left between them. The CDR3 covers 13 residues. The CDR3, as DNA: TGTGCCAGCAGCCCTACTTCGAAGGAGGGGCTGTTCTTC. It is translated as CASSPTSKEGLFF.

In nucleotides, the CDR3 is TGTGCCAGCAGCCAAGCGGGGCCGATAGCCAAAAACATTCAGTACTTC. As protein: CASSQAGPIAKNIQYF. The rearrangement joins TRBV14 to TRBJ2-4; perhaps D is TRBD1 or TRBD2 (5 bases each). V lost 1 base, J lost 0 bases, and 10 bases lay in between. Germline V gene lookup returns CDR1 SGHDN and CDR2 FVKESK. The CDR3 is 16 residues long.

This chain connects TRBV4-3 to TRBJ1-1, with TRBD1 as a possible D gene (5 bases). Between the trimmed V and J ends, which lost 3 bases and 3 bases, there was a span of 5 bases. Germline V gene data show CDR1 as LGHNA and CDR2 as YSLEER. The CDR3 contains 12 residues. Written as DNA, the CDR3 is TGCGCCAGCAGCCAGGGGGACACTGAAGCTTTCTTT. Translation gives CASSQGDTEAFF.

The chain couples TRBV11-3 to TRBJ2-7; no clear D gene. V was shortened by 1 base and J by 2 bases, with 6 bases between the two germline ends. Germline-derived CDR1 and CDR2 are SGHNT and YENEEA. This CDR3 comprises 13 residues. The CDR3 coding sequence is TGTGCCAGCAGCTTAGGACCCACCTACGAGCAGTACTTC. It specifies CASSLGPTYEQYF.

The chain has TRBV2 and TRBJ1-2, with D unresolved. Germline V CDR1 and CDR2: SNHLY, FYNNEI. Deletions cut 6 bases from V and 4 bases from J, with 18 bases between. The CDR3 is 15 amino acids. CDR3 sequence (DNA): TGTGCCAGCAGGGGCATAACCCGGTCAGGCTATGGCTACACCTTC. Translated: CASRGITRSGYGYTF.

This clone is a singleton in its sample. This sample includes further DNA sequences coding for the same CDR3. The chain employs TRBV27 and TRBJ2-3, with D possibly called TRBD1 or TRBD2 (7 bases each). The germline V gene encodes CDR1 MNHEY and CDR2 SMNVEV (reference sequence). This CDR3 is built from 14 residues. V shed 9 bases and J shed 2 bases, with 15 bases lying between them. CDR3 region: CASKAGQYTDTQYF. In DNA, the CDR3 is TGTGCCAGTAAAGCGGGACAGTACACAGATACGCAGTATTTT.

This chain links TRBV7-9 with TRBJ1-1; unclear D gene. The germline V gene encodes CDR1 SEHNR and CDR2 FQNEAQ (reference sequence). The germline V and J ends were trimmed by 3 bases and 1 base, with 12 bases remaining between them. The CDR3 is made up of 15 amino acids. The CDR3, as DNA: TGTGCCAGCAGCTTCGGAGGTTGGGGGAACACTGAAGCTTTCTTT. This sequence encodes CASSFGGWGNTEAFF.

CDR3 amino acids: CASTKAGAPYEQYF. The CDR3 DNA reads as TGTGCCAGTACCAAAGCGGGGGCCCCTTACGAGCAGTACTTC. The rearrangement joins TRBV19 to TRBJ2-7, with 8 positions matching TRBD2. From germline, CDR1 is LNHDA and CDR2 SQIVND (reference sequence). This CDR3 comprises 14 residues. V was clipped by 7 bases and J by 4 bases; unmatched bases: 9.

This chain uses TRBV19 with TRBJ2-2; 9 nucleotides line up with TRBD2. J lost 7 bases, V lost 1 base, and 7 bases had no gene match. This CDR3 has 16 residues. Looked up from germline, CDR1 is LNHDA and CDR2 is SQIVND (reference sequence). CDR3 residues: CASSIGAGGRSGELFF. The CDR3 region has the DNA TGTGCCAGTAGTATAGGGGCGGGAGGGCGCAGCGGGGAGCTGTTTTTT.

The V call is TRBV27, the J call TRBJ2-7, with 7 bases fitting TRBD2. Per the germline V gene, CDR1 is MNHEY and CDR2 is SMNVEV (reference sequence). The V segment lost 0 bases and the J segment 6 bases; nucleotides outside the gene matches: 2. The CDR3 extends over 13 amino acids. The CDR3 DNA reads as TGTGCCAGCAGTTTATCGACTAGCCGCGAGCAGTACTTC. Its protein product is CASSLSTSREQYF.

This rearrangement joins TRBV19 to TRBJ1-5; D unresolved. Looked up from germline, CDR1 is LNHDA and CDR2 is SQIVND (reference sequence). The ends were cut back, 10 bases at V and 4 bases at J, with 8 bases in the middle. This CDR3 comprises 11 residues. Here the CDR3 reads CATGRNQPQHF. The CDR3 DNA is TGTGCCACCGGGAGGAATCAGCCCCAGCATTTT.

The chain has TRBV27 and TRBJ2-5, with D perhaps matching TRBD1 (5 bases). V lost 6 bases and J lost 4, with 12 bases in between. Germline-derived CDR1 and CDR2 are MNHEY and SMNVEV (reference sequence). CDR3 length: 13 residues. The CDR3 sequence is CASRGRPPETQYF. The CDR3 DNA is TGTGCCAGCAGGGGGCGGCCCCCAGAGACCCAGTACTTC.

This clone was seen a single time. The chain joins TRBV2 to TRBJ2-7, with D unresolved. The CDR3 is 14 amino acids. V was trimmed by 6 bases and J by 1 base, leaving 13 bases between them. Germline CDR1 reads SNHLY; CDR2 reads FYNNEI. The CDR3 here is CASSTTGRSYEQYF. DNA for the CDR3: TGTGCCAGCAGCACGACTGGACGGTCCTACGAGCAGTACTTC.

The rearrangement joins TRBV11-3 to TRBJ2-1; the D is unclear. Germline V gene sequence: CDR1 SGHNT, CDR2 YENEEA. The CDR3 totals 12 residues. V was cut by 5 bases and J by 9 bases, with 11 bases left in between. CDR3 protein: CASSPNIFEQFF. The CDR3 bases are TGTGCCAGCAGCCCCAACATTTTTGAGCAGTTCTTC.

The gene calls are TRBV11-2 and TRBJ2-1; 8 bases agree with TRBD2. Germline V lookup: CDR1 SGHAT, CDR2 FQNNGV. The CDR3 extends over 13 amino acids. The ends lost 2 bases at V and 9 bases at J; junction bases unmatched: 3. The CDR3 sequence: CASSLIGRGEQFF. The CDR3 coding sequence is TGTGCCAGCAGCTTAATCGGGAGGGGTGAGCAGTTCTTC.

This clone was counted only a few times. The V and J genes are TRBV30 and TRBJ1-2; D uncertain. CDR3 size: 14 residues. Germline V lookup: CDR1 GTSNPN, CDR2 SVGIG (reference sequence). Trimming took 1 base from V and 5 from J, leaving 14 bases between them. The CDR3 region has the DNA TGTGCCTGGAGTGACTTCCCAGAGGGATATGGCTACACCTTC. Its translation: CAWSDFPEGYGYTF.

This chain connects TRBV25-1 to TRBJ1-2; D unresolved. Germline CDR1 and CDR2: MGHDK and SYGVNS. With 4 bases removed from V and 4 bases from J, the gap between germline ends came to 7 bases. The CDR3 is 12 residues long. The chain's CDR3 is CASSVGGYGYTF. The CDR3 nucleotides are TGTGCCAGCAGTGTGGGCGGCTATGGCTACACCTTC.

The chain combines TRBV5-4 with TRBJ1-5, with 8 bases matching TRBD1. CDR3 length equals 16 residues. Germline V CDR1 and CDR2: SGHNT, YYREEE (reference sequence). V shed 1 base and J 5 bases; nucleotides not matched to a gene: 8. The CDR3 bases are TGTGCCAGCAGCTTGCCCCGGACAGGGACTGATCAGCCCCAGCATTTT. Translating it yields CASSLPRTGTDQPQHF.

A single count supports this clone. The chain is built from TRBV7-2 and TRBJ2-7; tentatively, D is TRBD1 (6 bases). The ends were cut back, 1 base at V and 6 bases at J, with 13 bases in the middle. Germline values: CDR1 SGHTA, CDR2 FQGNSA. This CDR3 contains 14 residues. CDR3 protein: CASSLVSRGSEQYF. The CDR3 bases are TGTGCCAGCAGCTTAGTCTCCAGGGGTTCCGAGCAGTACTTC. The whole variable domain, remainder taken from reference TRBV7-2 and TRBJ2-7, is GAGVSQSPSNKVTEKGKDVELRCDPISGHTALYWYRQSLGQGLEFLIYFQGNSAPDKSGLPSDRFSAERTGGSVSTLTIQRTQQEDSAVYLCASSLVSRGSEQYFGPGTRLTVT.